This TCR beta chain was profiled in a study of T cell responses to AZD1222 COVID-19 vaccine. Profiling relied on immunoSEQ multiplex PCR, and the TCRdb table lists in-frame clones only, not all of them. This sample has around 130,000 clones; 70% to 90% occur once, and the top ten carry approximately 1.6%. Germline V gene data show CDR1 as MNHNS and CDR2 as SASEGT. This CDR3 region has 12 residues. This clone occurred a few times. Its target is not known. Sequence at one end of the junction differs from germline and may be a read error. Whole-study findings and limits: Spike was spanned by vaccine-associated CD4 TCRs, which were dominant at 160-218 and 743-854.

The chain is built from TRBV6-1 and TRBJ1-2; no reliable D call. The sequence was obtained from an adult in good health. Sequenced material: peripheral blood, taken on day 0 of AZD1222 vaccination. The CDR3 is CASGDSPYGYTF. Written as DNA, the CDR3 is TGTGCCAGCGGTGATTCCCCCTATGGCTACACCTTC.